This TCR beta chain was documented in a study of blood T cells in healthy people across ages (dated by TCRdb to the mid-2010s). Background for the entire study: In model experiments, template switching captured roughly one uniquely barcoded TCR beta cDNA molecule for every two T cells. Using deep sequencing normalized with unique cDNA molecular identifiers, the study measured how TCR beta repertoire diversity changes with age. Donors were grouped into four age groups: young (average approximately 15 years), middle-aged (around 39), aged (around 60) and long-lived (just over 80). Using the same blood draw, the study looked at two additional independent replicas of 1 million unique cDNA reads for two donors, one aged 18 to 30 and the other aged 80 or older. The full study reports these points: Observed TCR beta diversity per million T cells fell roughly linearly with age, and a significant reduction was already apparent by age around 44. Observed TCR beta diversity correlated strongly with the percentage of naive T cells measured by flow cytometry. Compared with the aged group, the long-lived group had more naive CD4+ T cells, fewer expanded clones and increased TCR diversity, a pattern suggesting age selection. Because the CMV infection status of the donors was unknown, age-related changes in expanded clonotypes may potentially have been confounded. Conclusive comparison of naive and antigen-experienced compartments was prevented by the profiling of bulk unsorted PBMCs. Estimates of total diversity from one million sequenced T cells were regarded as lower bounds and underestimates.

Donors were roughly 40 systemically healthy Caucasian individuals from Russia aged roughly 6 to 100 years. Approximately 9.3 milliliters of peripheral blood were drawn from each donor into EDTA-treated Vacutainer tubes. Ficoll-Paque density-gradient centrifugation was used to isolate PBMCs, with at least 6 million obtained per sample. Trizol reagent was used to extract total RNA from the PBMCs, yielding at least 6 micrograms per sample. For every donor, an aliquot of PBMCs went through flow cytometry to measure the percentages of naive CD45RAhigh/CD27high T cells. Libraries were constructed by 5' RACE. For sequencing, an Illumina HiSeq 2500 was employed. A second about 7 to 11 cycle PCR used a sample-barcoded 5' primer and a J-beta primer mix. Each TCR beta cDNA molecule received a unique molecular identifier from a template-switch 5' adaptor carrying 12 random nucleotides. At least 3 million CDR3-containing paired-end reads were obtained from each sample. First-strand cDNA was synthesized from all RNA with the Mint cDNA synthesis kit, primed by a TRBC-specific oligonucleotide. Following uracil-DNA glycosylase treatment, a first 18-cycle PCR with universal primers M1SS and BC2_uni_R was performed on all cDNA. In the original analysis: For normalization, 1 million high-quality reads were randomly selected from each sample, with every read carrying a distinct molecular identifier. Instead of being binned into consensus sequences, reads that shared molecular identifiers were thrown out. CDR3 identification, clonotype clustering and error correction used MiTCR with a Q25 quality threshold and the strictest error-elimination algorithm. Lower-bound total TCR beta diversity was estimated with a nonparametric unseen species model using Euler transformation. TCRdb reprocessing: public reads trimmed at Q25 with fastp, clones called with MiXCR, in-frame beta chains kept. Each CDR3 protein appears once, grouped with its most common genes and DNA. Here the V and J calls rest on TCRdb's processing, not on the authors' analysis. The sample has 550,000 to 650,000 distinct CDR3 sequences on record, around 27% of them singletons. The leading ten clones occupy approximately 3.3% of the sample.

This clonotype showed up just once. The specificity of this receptor is unknown. Per-base quality was not reported, and no clone a single base away is much larger than it. The junction carries 21 bases between V and J, which are trimmed by 8 bases and 10 bases respectively. Via the germline V gene, CDR1 is MGHDK and CDR2 SYGVNS. The CDR3 sequence holds 15 residues, the cysteine and phenylalanine included. The sequence is cut down to CDR3 DNA, 45 bases in frame from base 1. Another study also made use of these data, one on T cells of mothers and their children. The second publication reports: Nine systemically healthy Caucasian individuals served as donors, namely three mothers together with their six children. cDNA synthesis consumed the entire amount of extracted RNA, loaded at approximately 1.5 ug RNA in each 15 ul reaction. In the second PCR, the M1S primer introduced both the sample barcodes and 2-4 random nucleotides. Over 9.5 million TCR beta CDR3 reads were obtained for each mother, and approximately 2.9 million reads were obtained for each child. In both related and unrelated pairs, thymic selection shapes the output of TCR recombination in a similar way, with inherited differences having only a minor effect. Normalized repertoire overlap was always slightly but never significantly higher in related than unrelated mother-child pairs. No persistent microchimeric T cell clones were detected, at a sensitivity of 80 to 100 clones per million clonotypes. To look for features that set related mother-child pairs apart from unrelated individuals, the researchers ran deep NGS to compare the TCR beta repertoires of mothers and children. On average, the children were roughly 11 +/- 4 years old, while the mothers were approximately 41 +/- 4 years old. After adapters were ligated using NEBNext reagents, the libraries underwent 100+100 nt paired-end sequencing on an Illumina HiSeq 2000. To prevent cross-contamination, the mother and child libraries were prepared a month apart and were sequenced in separate runs. Each donor had between 500,000 and 2,000,000 distinct TCR beta clonotypes identified. Naive TCR beta clonotypes were estimated from low-frequency clonotypes matched to each donor's FACS-determined naive share, without sorting.

Rearrangement joined TRBV25-1 to TRBJ1-6; the best D guess is TRBD1, with 6 bases matching. The TCR comes from a boy aged 2 to 10 in good health. Sequencing was performed on blood. The CDR3 protein sequence reads: CASRSLKNGGSPLHF. The nucleotides are TGTGCCAGCCGAAGCCTAAAAAATGGGGGCTCACCCCTCCACTTT.